The T cell receptor (beta chain) described here comes from a study of identical twins. CDR1 and CDR2 from the germline V gene are KGHSY and FQNENV. The CDR3 loop spans 13 amino acids. This clonotype was counted only a few times. A read error may produce the germline difference seen at one junction end. MiXCR was run by TCRdb on the 5' RACE reads, yielding one entry per CDR3 protein. This table holds 700,000 or so distinct CDR3 sequences, less than 10% found once. This sample was also put to use in a study of yellow fever vaccine responses in identical twins.

Material for sequencing was PBMCs. This TCR derives from a woman aged 18-29 years in good health. The V gene is TRBV16, the J gene TRBJ2-7; 9 positions match TRBD1. CDR3 in amino acids: CASSQIPDRGPDF. Here the CDR3 DNA reads TGTGCCAGCAGCCAAATCCCGGACAGGGGTCCTGACTTC. The complete variable domain, with remaining parts taken from reference TRBV16 and TRBJ2-7, reads GEEVAQTPKHLVRGEGQKAKLYCAPIKGHSYVFWYQQVLKNEFKFLISFQNENVFDETGMPKERFSAKCLPNSPCSLEIQATKLEDSAVYFCASSQIPDRGPDFGPGTRLTVT.